This TCR beta chain was captured by sequencing in a study of control samples from healthy donors and cancer patients. Repertoires were generated with immunoSEQ multiplex PCR, while TCRdb's copy carries only in-frame clones and drops some. The sample holds 120,000 or so clones, 87% seen once. V gave up 2 bases and J gave up 1 base; unmatched junction bases: 7. This CDR3 region has 17 residues. Germline CDR1 MNHEY, CDR2 SVGEGT. This TCR was sampled from a middle-aged man in good health. Sequenced material: blood. The chain combines TRBV6-2 or TRBV6-3 with TRBJ2-2; 7 positions match TRBD1. The CDR3 coding sequence is TGTGCCAGCAGTTACCTATCCGGGACAGAGAACACCGGGGAGCTGTTTTTT. Its translation: CASSYLSGTENTGELFF.